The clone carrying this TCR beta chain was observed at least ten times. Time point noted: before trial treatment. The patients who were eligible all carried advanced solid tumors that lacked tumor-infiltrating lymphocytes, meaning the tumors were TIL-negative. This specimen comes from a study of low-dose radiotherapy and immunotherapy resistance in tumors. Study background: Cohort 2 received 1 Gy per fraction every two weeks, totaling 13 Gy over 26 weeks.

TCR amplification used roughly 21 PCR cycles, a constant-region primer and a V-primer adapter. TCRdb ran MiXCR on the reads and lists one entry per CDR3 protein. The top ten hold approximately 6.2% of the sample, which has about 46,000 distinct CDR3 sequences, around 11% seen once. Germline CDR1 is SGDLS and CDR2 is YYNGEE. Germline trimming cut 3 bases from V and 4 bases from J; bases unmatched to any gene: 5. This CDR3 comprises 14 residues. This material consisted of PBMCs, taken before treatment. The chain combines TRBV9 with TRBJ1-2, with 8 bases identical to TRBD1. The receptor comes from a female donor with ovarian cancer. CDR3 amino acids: CASSASGGLYGYTF. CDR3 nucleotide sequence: TGTGCCAGCAGCGCGTCAGGGGGCCTCTATGGCTACACCTTC.